This paragraph covers one TCR beta chain sequence. Its specificity is not known. V gave up 4 bases and J gave up 8 bases; unmatched junction bases: 13. Germline CDR1 is SEHNR and CDR2 is FQNEAQ (reference sequence). The CDR3 contains 17 residues. This record comes from a study of T cell repertoires in ileal Crohn's disease. Study overall: 35% were active smokers at surgery; median disease duration was 7.9 years. Operated complications were stricturing disease (approximately 61%) and penetrating disease (approximately 39%). Study results and caveats: High-frequency clones were more common in sorted CD8 than CD4 cells. Compared with non-smokers, active smokers at surgery showed more clonal expansions.

Assay: immunoSEQ multiplex PCR; the TCRdb copy retains only in-frame clones and omits some. Among 500 to 600 clones listed, roughly 84% were seen once. The V gene is TRBV7-9, the J gene TRBJ2-1; 11 nucleotides align to TRBD2. This receptor was taken from an adult with Crohn's disease. Sequenced material: ileal tissue. CDR3 residues: CASSSRSGGAPGYEQFF. The CDR3 DNA follows: TGTGCCAGCAGCTCCCGTAGCGGGGGGGCGCCAGGCTATGAGCAGTTCTTC.